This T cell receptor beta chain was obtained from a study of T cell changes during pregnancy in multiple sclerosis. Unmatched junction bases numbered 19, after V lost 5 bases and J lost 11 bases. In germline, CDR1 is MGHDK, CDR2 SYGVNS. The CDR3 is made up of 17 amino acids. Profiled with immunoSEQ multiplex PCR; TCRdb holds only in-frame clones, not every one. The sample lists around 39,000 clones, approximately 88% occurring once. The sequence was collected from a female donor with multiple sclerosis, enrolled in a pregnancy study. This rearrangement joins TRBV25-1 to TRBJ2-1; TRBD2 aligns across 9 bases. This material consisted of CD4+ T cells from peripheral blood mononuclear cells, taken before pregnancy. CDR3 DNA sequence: TGTGCCAGCAGTAGGGCGACTAGCGGTGCTATTGGAGGTCAGCAGTTCTTC. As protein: CASSRATSGAIGGQQFF.